Sequencing of this T cell receptor (beta chain) was carried out in a study of T cells after yellow fever vaccination. Whole-study results and caveats: Abundant clonotypes from the bulk population could have been carried over as contaminants into FACS-sorted repertoires.

Each CDR3 protein gets one entry after TCRdb re-called the 5' RACE reads with MiXCR. The sample carries approximately 550,000 distinct CDR3 sequences, less than 20% recorded once. Unmatched junction bases numbered 5, after V lost 1 base and J lost 8 bases. There are 13 residues in the CDR3. Germline CDR1 and CDR2: DFQATT and SNEGSKA (reference sequence). A word on this clonotype: Its antigen is as yet unknown.

The sample in question was PBMCs, obtained 15 days after the yellow fever booster vaccination. This receptor was identified in a man in his thirties or forties who received the YFV17D yellow fever vaccine. V is TRBV20-1 and J is TRBJ1-1; 9 bases map to TRBD1. The CDR3 sequence: CSARVGTGTEAFF. For the CDR3, the DNA is TGCAGTGCTAGAGTCGGGACAGGGACCGAAGCTTTCTTT.